The 9 T cell receptor beta chains below were found in one sample sequenced in a study of T cell clonotyping in hematopoietic cell transplantation. The time point is: recipient sample about 28 days before transplant, after cytoreduction. Profiled with immunoSEQ multiplex PCR; TCRdb holds only in-frame clones, not every one. The sample yields approximately 16,000 clones, around 93% seen once. The starting material was peripheral blood mononuclear cells, obtained before stem cell transplant. The receptor source for this set is a man between 18 and 35 years old with biphenotypic leukemia. Some clones in this sample may be carry-over from other donors' samples.

This clone was seen only once. The chain carries TRBV28 and TRBJ2-7; unclear D gene. Trimming shortened V by 5 bases and J by 3 bases, and 14 bases separated the two germline ends. The CDR3 extends over 14 amino acids. From germline, CDR1 is MDHEN and CDR2 SYDVKM. The CDR3 DNA reads TGTGCCAGCAGTCCCCAGCTGCCCTTCTACGAGCAGTACTTC. Protein product: CASSPQLPFYEQYF.

This chain connects TRBV30 to TRBJ1-6; D uncertain. Germline V gives CDR1 GTSNPN, CDR2 SVGIG (reference sequence). CDR3 length: 14 amino acids. The V and J ends lost 0 bases and 5 bases respectively, with 8 bases between them. In DNA form, the CDR3 reads TGTGCCTGGAGTGTACGAGGAGATAATTCACCCCTCCACTTT. Residues: CAWSVRGDNSPLHF.

The gene calls are TRBV5-1 and TRBJ1-2; D is undetermined. The length of the CDR3 is 13 residues. Germline V gene data show CDR1 as SGHRS and CDR2 as YFSETQ. The V end was cut by 5 bases, the J end by 2 bases, with 10 bases between. The CDR3: CASSPEENYGYTF. CDR3 nucleotides: TGCGCCAGCAGTCCAGAAGAGAACTATGGCTACACCTTC.

The chain joins TRBV29-1 to TRBJ2-1; 10 bases line up with TRBD1. Germline CDR1 SQVTM, CDR2 ANQGSEA. The CDR3 is 13 residues long. V shed 4 bases, J shed 9 bases, and the junction held 6 bases outside the gene matches. The CDR3 sequence: CSVVRDRGREQFF. The CDR3 coding sequence is TGCAGCGTTGTTAGGGACAGGGGACGTGAGCAGTTCTTC.

The rearrangement joins TRBV2 to TRBJ1-2; a possible D gene is TRBD1 (6 bases). CDR1 and CDR2 from the germline V gene are SNHLY and FYNNEI. The CDR3 contains 13 residues. Trimming pared 6 bases from V and 5 bases from J, leaving 13 bases between. The CDR3: CASSPDSVYGYTF. The CDR3 nucleotides are TGTGCCAGCAGCCCGGACAGCGTTTATGGCTACACCTTC.

The chain uses TRBV30 and TRBJ1-3, with TRBD1 identical over 9 bases. Germline lookup yields CDR1 GTSNPN and CDR2 SVGIG (reference sequence). V shed 2 bases and J 3 bases; nucleotides not matched to a gene: 8. The CDR3 loop spans 16 amino acids. CDR3 bases: TGTGCCTGGAGTAAGAGAACAGGGGGCTATGGAAACACCATATATTTT. It translates to CAWSKRTGGYGNTIYF.

The rearrangement uses TRBV7-2 and TRBJ1-2; 7 bases align to TRBD1. V was pared by 1 base and J by 3 bases, with 8 bases of the junction left unmatched. Germline CDR1 SGHTA, CDR2 FQGNSA. CDR3 length: 16 amino acids. The CDR3 bases are TGTGCCAGCAGCTTAGGCTGGAGCAGGGGGGACTATGGCTACACCTTC. Amino acid sequence: CASSLGWSRGDYGYTF.

The J gene is TRBJ2-2, the V gene TRBV2, with D tentatively TRBD1 (7 bases). The germline CDR1 and CDR2 sequences are SNHLY and FYNNEI. CDR3 size: 13 residues. Trimming left V 11 bases short and J 1 base short, with 11 bases between. CDR3 region: CAGGTENTGELFF. CDR3 bases: TGTGCCGGGGGGACAGAGAACACCGGGGAGCTGTTTTTT.

This clone has a single count. This sequence joins TRBV25-1 and TRBJ1-5; D not certain. Trimming shortened V by 6 bases and J by 6 bases, and 12 bases separated the two germline ends. The CDR3 totals 13 residues. Germline V gives CDR1 MGHDK, CDR2 SYGVNS. CDR3 nucleotide sequence: TGTGCCAGCAGCGTTGGCAGCTCTCAGCCCCAGCATTTT. It is translated as CASSVGSSQPQHF.